This T cell receptor (beta chain) is from a study of response to subunit inactivated influenza vaccine. TCRdb re-analysed the RT-PCR reads in MiXCR, keeping a single row per CDR3 protein. Of 500,000 to 600,000 distinct CDR3 sequences listed, roughly 13% are singletons. Trimming cost V 3 bases and J 11 bases, with 17 bases left between them. Germline loops: CDR1 GTSNPN, CDR2 SVGIG (reference sequence). The CDR3 spans 12 residues. Findings of the study overall: The authors suggested that few new T cells are recruited per seasonal influenza vaccination.

This clonotype has more than one count but fewer than ten. Its antigen remains unidentified. The V and J genes are TRBV30 and TRBJ2-7; tentative D call: TRBD2 (5 bases). Sequencing was performed on PBMCs from blood, taken 45 days after vaccination. This clonotype was obtained from a man aged 45-60 years who received an inactivated influenza vaccine. CDR3 region: CAWRERDAVEYF. The CDR3, as DNA: TGTGCCTGGAGGGAGAGGGATGCCGTCGAGTACTTC.